This T cell receptor (beta chain) came from a study of blood T cell repertoires in COVID-19. About the research overall: The study drew acute and convalescent COVID-19 samples from the United States, Italy and Spain.

The CDR3 runs to 12 residues. Trimming pared 7 bases from V and 8 bases from J, leaving 14 bases between. Germline lookup yields CDR1 SQVTM and CDR2 ANQGSEA. Only in-frame clones appear in the TCRdb table, and some are missing; sequencing was by immunoSEQ multiplex PCR. The sample includes about 270,000 clones, more than 80% seen only once; the top ten take 4.1%. The chain has TRBV29-1 and TRBJ1-4; D is possibly TRBD1 (5 bases). The material sequenced was PBMCs or T cells enriched from blood (not recorded which). The sequence was obtained from a woman aged 30 to 39 with acute COVID-19. The CDR3 sequence: CSARQSGEKLFF. CDR3 in DNA: TGCAGCGCCAGACAGTCAGGCGAAAAACTGTTTTTT.